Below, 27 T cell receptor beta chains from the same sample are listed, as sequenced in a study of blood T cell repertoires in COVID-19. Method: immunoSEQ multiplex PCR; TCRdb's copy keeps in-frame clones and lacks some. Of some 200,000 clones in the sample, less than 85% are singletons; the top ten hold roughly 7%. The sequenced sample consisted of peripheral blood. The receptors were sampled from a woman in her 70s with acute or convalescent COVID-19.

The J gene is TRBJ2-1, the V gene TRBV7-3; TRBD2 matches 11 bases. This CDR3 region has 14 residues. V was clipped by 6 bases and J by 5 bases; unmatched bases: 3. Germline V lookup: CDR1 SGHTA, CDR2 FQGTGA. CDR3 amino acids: CASSLAGGHNEQFF. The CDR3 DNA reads TGTGCCAGCAGTCTAGCGGGGGGCCACAATGAGCAGTTCTTC.

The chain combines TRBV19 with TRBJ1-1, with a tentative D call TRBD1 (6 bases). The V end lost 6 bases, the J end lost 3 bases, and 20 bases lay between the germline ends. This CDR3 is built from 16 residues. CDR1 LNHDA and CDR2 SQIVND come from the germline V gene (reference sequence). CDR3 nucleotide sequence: TGTGCCAGTAGCCGCCGGGGGGGCGCCCTGTACACTGAAGCTTTCTTT. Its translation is CASSRRGGALYTEAFF.

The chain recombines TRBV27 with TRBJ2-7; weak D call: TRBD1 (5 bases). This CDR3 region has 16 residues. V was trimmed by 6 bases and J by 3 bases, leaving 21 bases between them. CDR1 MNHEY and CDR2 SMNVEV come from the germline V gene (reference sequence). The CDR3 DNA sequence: TGTGCCAGCAGCTCCGATGGGCCAGGGTACCACTACGAGCAGTACTTC. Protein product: CASSSDGPGYHYEQYF.

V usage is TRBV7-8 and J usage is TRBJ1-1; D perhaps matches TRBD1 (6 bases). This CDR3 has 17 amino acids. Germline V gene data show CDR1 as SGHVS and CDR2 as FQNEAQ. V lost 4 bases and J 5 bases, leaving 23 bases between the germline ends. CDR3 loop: CASSSHLRGGRETEAFF. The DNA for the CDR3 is TGTGCCAGCAGCTCTCACCTCCGGGGGGGCCGGGAGACTGAAGCTTTCTTT.

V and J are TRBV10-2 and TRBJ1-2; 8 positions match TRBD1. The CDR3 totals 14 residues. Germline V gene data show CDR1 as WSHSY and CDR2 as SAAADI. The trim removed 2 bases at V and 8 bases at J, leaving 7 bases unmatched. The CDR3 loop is CASSETGQEGGYTF. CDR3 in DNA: TGCGCCAGCAGTGAGACGGGACAGGAAGGAGGCTACACCTTC.

In nucleotides, the CDR3 is TGTGCCAGCTCACCACCGGGACAGGGACCCCCCGAGCAGTACTTC. This codes for CASSPPGQGPPEQYF. This rearrangement joins TRBV18 to TRBJ2-7; 9 bases align to TRBD1. The germline gives CDR1 KGHSH, CDR2 LQKENI. The V and J ends lost 0 bases and 6 bases, in that order; junction bases with no gene match: 6. This CDR3 comprises 15 residues.

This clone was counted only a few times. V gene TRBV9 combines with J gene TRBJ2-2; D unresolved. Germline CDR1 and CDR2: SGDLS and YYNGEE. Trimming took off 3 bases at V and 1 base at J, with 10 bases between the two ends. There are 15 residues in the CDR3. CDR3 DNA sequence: TGTGCCAGCAGCGCCCCGAGAATGAACACCGGGGAGCTGTTTTTT. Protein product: CASSAPRMNTGELFF.

In DNA, the CDR3 is TGCGCCAGCAGTCCCGGACTAGCGGGGGCCACCGGGGAGCTGTTTTTT. Translating it yields CASSPGLAGATGELFF. This chain joins TRBV4-1 and TRBJ2-2, with TRBD2 identical over 13 bases. J gave up 4 bases and V 6 bases, and 5 bases lay outside the gene matches. The CDR3 totals 16 residues. Looked up from germline, CDR1 is MGHRA and CDR2 is YSYEKL.

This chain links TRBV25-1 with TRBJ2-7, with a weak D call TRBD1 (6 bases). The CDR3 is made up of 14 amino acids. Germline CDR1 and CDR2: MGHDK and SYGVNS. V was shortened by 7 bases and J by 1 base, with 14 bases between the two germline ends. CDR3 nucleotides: TGTGCCAGCACGCAGACAGGATTTTCCTACGAGCAGTACTTC. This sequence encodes CASTQTGFSYEQYF.

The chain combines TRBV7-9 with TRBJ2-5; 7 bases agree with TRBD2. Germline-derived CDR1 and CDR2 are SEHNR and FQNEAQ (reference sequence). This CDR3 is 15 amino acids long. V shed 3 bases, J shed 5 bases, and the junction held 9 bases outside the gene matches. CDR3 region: CASSFSGGTVETQYF. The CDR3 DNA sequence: TGTGCCAGCAGCTTCTCGGGGGGAACGGTCGAGACCCAGTACTTC.

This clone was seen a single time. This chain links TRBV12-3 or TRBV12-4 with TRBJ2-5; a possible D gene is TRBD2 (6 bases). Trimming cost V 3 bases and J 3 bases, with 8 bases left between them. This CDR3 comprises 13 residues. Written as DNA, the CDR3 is TGTGCCAGCAGTTTTGCGGGGAAAGAGACCCAGTACTTC. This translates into CASSFAGKETQYF.

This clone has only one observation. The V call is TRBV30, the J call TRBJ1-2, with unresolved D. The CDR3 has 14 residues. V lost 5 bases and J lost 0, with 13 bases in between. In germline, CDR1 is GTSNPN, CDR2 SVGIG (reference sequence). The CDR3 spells CAWSTINSNYGYTF. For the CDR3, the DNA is TGTGCCTGGTCCACAATTAATTCTAACTATGGCTACACCTTC.

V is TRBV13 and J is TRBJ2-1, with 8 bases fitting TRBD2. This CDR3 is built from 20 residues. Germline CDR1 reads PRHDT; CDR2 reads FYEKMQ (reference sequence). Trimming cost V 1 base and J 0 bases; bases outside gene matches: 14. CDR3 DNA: TGTGCCAGCAGCTTAGTCTTTCCGACCACAGCGGGGGACTCCTACAATGAGCAGTTCTTC. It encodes CASSLVFPTTAGDSYNEQFF.

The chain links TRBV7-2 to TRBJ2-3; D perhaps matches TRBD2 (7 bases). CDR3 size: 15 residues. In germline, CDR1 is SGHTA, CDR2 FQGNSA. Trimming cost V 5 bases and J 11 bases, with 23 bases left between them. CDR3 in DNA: TGTGCCAGCAGCCCGGAGGGGGGGTTACTCGGCGGGCAGTATTTT. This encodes CASSPEGGLLGGQYF.

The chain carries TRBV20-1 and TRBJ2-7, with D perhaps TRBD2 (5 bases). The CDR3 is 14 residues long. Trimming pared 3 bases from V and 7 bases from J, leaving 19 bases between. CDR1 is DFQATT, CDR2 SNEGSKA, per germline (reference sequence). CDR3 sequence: CSASLEEARGEQYF. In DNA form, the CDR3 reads TGCAGTGCTAGTCTTGAGGAGGCGCGAGGGGAGCAGTACTTC.

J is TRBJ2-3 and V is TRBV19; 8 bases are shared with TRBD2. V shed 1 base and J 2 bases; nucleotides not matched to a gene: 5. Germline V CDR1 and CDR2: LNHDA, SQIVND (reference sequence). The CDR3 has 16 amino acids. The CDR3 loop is CASSIATSGHTDTQYF. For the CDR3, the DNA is TGTGCCAGTAGTATAGCCACTAGCGGACACACAGATACGCAGTATTTT.

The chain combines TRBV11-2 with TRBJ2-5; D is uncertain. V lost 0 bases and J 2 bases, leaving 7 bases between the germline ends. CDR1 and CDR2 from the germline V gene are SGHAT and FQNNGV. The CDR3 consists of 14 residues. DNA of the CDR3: TGTGCCAGCAGCTTAGAGCCGCAGCAAGAGACCCAGTACTTC. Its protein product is CASSLEPQQETQYF. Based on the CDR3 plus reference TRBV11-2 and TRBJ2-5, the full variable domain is EAGVAQSPRYKIIEKRQSVAFWCNPISGHATLYWYQQILGQGPKLLIQFQNNGVVDDSQLPKDRFSAERLKGVDSTLKIQPAKLEDSAVYLCASSLEPQQETQYFGPGTRLLVL.

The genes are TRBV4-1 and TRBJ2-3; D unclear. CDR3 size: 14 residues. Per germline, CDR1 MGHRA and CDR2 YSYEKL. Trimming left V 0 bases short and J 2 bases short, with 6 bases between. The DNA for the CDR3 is TGCGCCAGCAGCCAAGATCAGGCCACAGATACGCAGTATTTT. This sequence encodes CASSQDQATDTQYF.

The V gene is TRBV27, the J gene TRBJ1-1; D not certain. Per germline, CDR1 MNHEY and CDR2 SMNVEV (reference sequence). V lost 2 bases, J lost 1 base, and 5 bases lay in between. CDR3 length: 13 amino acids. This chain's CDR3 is CASSLRANTEAFF. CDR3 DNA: TGTGCCAGCAGTTTAAGAGCGAACACTGAAGCTTTCTTT.

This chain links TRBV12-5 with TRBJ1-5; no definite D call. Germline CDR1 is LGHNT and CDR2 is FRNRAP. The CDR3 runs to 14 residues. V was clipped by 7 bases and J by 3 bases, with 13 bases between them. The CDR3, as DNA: TGTGCTAGTGCCCTCTGGGCGCTCAATCAGCCCCAGCATTTT. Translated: CASALWALNQPQHF.

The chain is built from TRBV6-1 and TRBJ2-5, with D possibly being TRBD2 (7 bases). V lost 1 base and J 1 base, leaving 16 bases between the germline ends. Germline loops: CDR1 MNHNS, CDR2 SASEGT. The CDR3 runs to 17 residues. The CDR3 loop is CASSEDGLAGAQETQYF. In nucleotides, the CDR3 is TGTGCCAGCAGTGAAGATGGGCTGGCGGGGGCCCAAGAGACCCAGTACTTC.

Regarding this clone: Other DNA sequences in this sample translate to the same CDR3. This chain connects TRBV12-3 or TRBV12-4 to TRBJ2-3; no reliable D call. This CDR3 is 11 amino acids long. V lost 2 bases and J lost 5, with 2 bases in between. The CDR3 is CASSLRDTQYF. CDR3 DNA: TGTGCCAGCAGTTTACGAGATACGCAGTATTTT.

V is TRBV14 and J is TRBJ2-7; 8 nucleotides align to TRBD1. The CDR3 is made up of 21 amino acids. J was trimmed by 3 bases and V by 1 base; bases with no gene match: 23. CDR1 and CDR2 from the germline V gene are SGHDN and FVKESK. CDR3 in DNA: TGTGCCAGCAGCCAAGGGGGGACAGGAACCTATACTTCCCCGCGGAACTACGAGCAGTACTTC. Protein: CASSQGGTGTYTSPRNYEQYF.

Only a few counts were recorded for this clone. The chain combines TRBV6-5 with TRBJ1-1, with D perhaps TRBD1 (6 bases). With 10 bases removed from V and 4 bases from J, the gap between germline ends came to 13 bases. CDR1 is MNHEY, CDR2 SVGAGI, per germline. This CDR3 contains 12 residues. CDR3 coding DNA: TGTGCCACCTGGGGGGGCTTCACTGAAGCTTTCTTT. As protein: CATWGGFTEAFF.

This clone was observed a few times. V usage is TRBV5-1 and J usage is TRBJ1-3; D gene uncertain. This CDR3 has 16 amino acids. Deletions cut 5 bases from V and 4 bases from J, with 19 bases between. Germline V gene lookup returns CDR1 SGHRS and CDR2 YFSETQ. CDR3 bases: TGCGCCAGCAGGCTTCTTGGAGCGGGCGAAGGAAACACCATATATTTT. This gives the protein CASRLLGAGEGNTIYF. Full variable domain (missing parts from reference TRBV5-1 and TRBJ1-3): KAGVTQTPRYLIKTRGQQVTLSCSPISGHRSVSWYQQTPGQGLQFLFEYFSETQRNKGNFPGRFSGRQFSNSRSEMNVSTLELGDSALYLCASRLLGAGEGNTIYFGEGSWLTVV.

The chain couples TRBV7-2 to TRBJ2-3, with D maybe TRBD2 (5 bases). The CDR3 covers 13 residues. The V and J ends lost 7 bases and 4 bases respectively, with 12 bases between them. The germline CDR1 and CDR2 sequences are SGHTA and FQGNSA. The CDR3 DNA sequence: TGTGCCAGCAAGGGTGGAGGTGCAGATACGCAGTATTTT. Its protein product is CASKGGGADTQYF.

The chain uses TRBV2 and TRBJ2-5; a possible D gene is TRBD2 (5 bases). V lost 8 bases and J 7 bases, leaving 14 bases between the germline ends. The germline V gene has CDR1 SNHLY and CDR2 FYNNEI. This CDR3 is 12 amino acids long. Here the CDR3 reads CASGNSEATQYF. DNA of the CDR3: TGTGCCAGCGGCAATAGCGAAGCGACCCAGTACTTC.